This TCR beta chain was sequenced during a study of metastatic and nonmetastatic thyroid tumors. Study background: Repertoires of blood and of tissue (tumor or nodule) from malignant and benign thyroid patients were compared.

Methods used by the authors: A papillary thyroid cancer distant-metastasis classifier was built from CDR3 differences across clinicopathological groups. TCRdb re-clonotyped the PCR reads through MiXCR. The V and J calls shown here were made by TCRdb, not taken from the authors' results. The sample lists about 6,200 clones, around 33% seen once, with 18% in the top ten. Overall study results and limits: Malignant thyroid tumors reportedly had TCR beta diversity that was significantly higher than in benign nodules, in blood and tumor.

The V gene's germline CDR1 is SGHRS and CDR2 YFSETQ. The CDR3 loop spans 16 amino acids. V shed 3 bases and J 8 bases; nucleotides not matched to a gene: 8. Thyroid surgery was performed in patients who had received no treatment beforehand. This clone was detected only a few times. Its antigen is currently unknown. V usage is TRBV5-1 and J usage is TRBJ1-6, with 10 bases identical to TRBD1. The clonotype originates from a female donor with papillary thyroid cancer or a benign thyroid nodule (not recorded which). Some clones in this sample may be carry-over from other donors' samples. The sample comprised adjacent normal tissue. The CDR3 region has the DNA TGCGCCAGCAGCTCACACCGGGACAGGGGAGATTCACCCCTCCACTTT. Protein sequence: CASSSHRDRGDSPLHF.